This passage covers 31 T cell receptor beta chains from one sample sequenced in a study of T cell changes during pregnancy in multiple sclerosis. Using immunoSEQ multiplex PCR, the repertoire was profiled, and TCRdb retains in-frame clones only, with some absent. The table records 80,000 to 100,000 clones, approximately 92% of them present only once. The sequences come from peripheral blood, collected in the first trimester of pregnancy. Receptors were obtained from a female donor with multiple sclerosis, enrolled in a pregnancy study.

V gene TRBV7-2 combines with J gene TRBJ2-1, with 10 bases fitting TRBD2. Germline CDR1 is SGHTA and CDR2 is FQGNSA. V was clipped by 3 bases and J by 9 bases; unmatched bases: 8. This CDR3 comprises 15 residues. The CDR3 DNA reads TGTGCCAGCAGCTTGGCCGGGACTAGCGCGGGTGAGCAGTTCTTC. It encodes CASSLAGTSAGEQFF.

This chain links TRBV25-1 with TRBJ2-7, with TRBD1 matching 8 bases. V lost 7 bases and J lost 3; bases outside the gene matches: 5. This CDR3 is 13 amino acids long. In germline, CDR1 is MGHDK, CDR2 SYGVNS. The CDR3 nucleotides are TGTGCCAGCACGGGACAGGTCAACTACGAGCAGTACTTC. It yields the protein CASTGQVNYEQYF.

The chain couples TRBV4-1 to TRBJ1-5, with D unclear. Trimming left V 1 base short and J 0 bases short, with 7 bases between. Germline CDR1 MGHRA, CDR2 YSYEKL. The CDR3 extends over 15 amino acids. The CDR3 loop reads CASSQVPVSNQPQHF. CDR3 coding DNA: TGCGCCAGCAGCCAAGTCCCCGTTAGCAATCAGCCCCAGCATTTT.

The chain employs TRBV5-1 and TRBJ2-1, with D unclear. The V gene lost 0 bases and the J gene lost 3 bases, with 13 bases spanning the gap. CDR3 length equals 16 residues. Germline values: CDR1 SGHRS, CDR2 YFSETQ. In DNA, the CDR3 is TGCGCCAGCAGCTTGGAAATGGCATCGGGCTACAATGAGCAGTTCTTC. Residues: CASSLEMASGYNEQFF.

The chain is built from TRBV28 and TRBJ2-1; 10 bases map to TRBD2. The CDR3 consists of 16 residues. V dropped 2 bases and J dropped 8; count of bases not matched to a gene: 9. Per the germline V gene, CDR1 is MDHEN and CDR2 is SYDVKM. CDR3 in DNA: TGTGCCAGCAGTTTACTAGCGGGAGCAAACCGGGATGAGCAGTTCTTC. Encoded protein: CASSLLAGANRDEQFF.

The chain links TRBV19 to TRBJ1-5, with D tentatively TRBD1 (6 bases). V was pared by 3 bases and J by 6 bases, with 15 bases between. The CDR3 has 15 amino acids. CDR1 LNHDA and CDR2 SQIVND come from the germline V gene (reference sequence). The CDR3 DNA sequence: TGTGCCAGTAGTATGGGGGCAGGGCCGGGTCAGCCCCAGCATTTT. Its protein product is CASSMGAGPGQPQHF.

This chain connects TRBV5-4 to TRBJ1-1, with D perhaps matching TRBD1 (6 bases). CDR1 is SGHNT and CDR2 is YYREEE in the germline V gene (reference sequence). The CDR3 is made up of 16 amino acids. V was pared by 2 bases and J by 0 bases, with 14 bases between. The CDR3 loop is CASSFKGGRMNTEAFF. The CDR3, as DNA: TGTGCCAGCAGCTTTAAAGGGGGACGCATGAACACTGAAGCTTTCTTT.

The rearrangement links TRBV7-9 to TRBJ2-4; 8 bases agree with TRBD2. The CDR3 consists of 17 residues. Germline CDR1 SEHNR, CDR2 FQNEAQ (reference sequence). The J segment lost 6 bases and the V segment lost 2 bases, leaving 12 bases of the junction unmatched. This CDR3 reads CASSLCGGLCLGNIQYF. CDR3 sequence (DNA): TGTGCCAGCAGCTTATGCGGGGGGCTCTGCCTTGGAAACATTCAGTACTTC.

This chain connects TRBV2 to TRBJ1-2; 7 bases fit TRBD1. CDR3 size: 12 residues. V trimming: 9 bases; J trimming: 4 bases; junction bases outside the gene matches: 5. CDR1 and CDR2 (germline): SNHLY, FYNNEI. CDR3 nucleotides: TGTGCCAGTCAGACAGGGACCTATGGCTACACCTTC. It yields the protein CASQTGTYGYTF.

The chain links TRBV28 to TRBJ2-7, with D hard to call. The germline V gene encodes CDR1 MDHEN and CDR2 SYDVKM. This CDR3 has 10 residues. CDR3 in amino acids: CATGSYEQYF. The CDR3 DNA reads as TGTGCAACTGGCTCCTACGAGCAGTACTTC.

The chain employs TRBV28 and TRBJ2-7; 10 bases are a match to TRBD2. The J segment lost 2 bases and the V segment lost 5 bases, leaving 6 bases of the junction unmatched. CDR1 and CDR2 from the germline V gene are MDHEN and SYDVKM. The CDR3 contains 15 residues. CDR3 sequence reads: CASSQTSGATYEQYF. CDR3 nucleotides: TGTGCCAGCAGTCAAACTAGCGGGGCCACCTACGAGCAGTACTTC.

The chain is built from TRBV7-2 and TRBJ2-7, with D possibly matching TRBD2 (5 bases). The CDR3 totals 13 residues. Trimming shortened V by 3 bases and J by 3 bases, and 9 bases separated the two germline ends. Germline CDR1 reads SGHTA; CDR2 reads FQGNSA. The chain's CDR3 is CASSFTGVYEQYF. DNA for the CDR3: TGTGCCAGCAGCTTCACCGGGGTCTACGAGCAGTACTTC.

The chain employs TRBV28 and TRBJ1-5; 8 nucleotides align to TRBD1. The V and J ends lost 4 bases and 3 bases, in that order; junction bases with no gene match: 5. Germline CDR1 MDHEN, CDR2 SYDVKM. This CDR3 is 15 amino acids long. The CDR3 region has the DNA TGTGCCAGCAGTTCGCCAGGGGGCGTCAATCAGCCCCAGCATTTT. Protein: CASSSPGGVNQPQHF.

This chain joins TRBV28 and TRBJ2-7; 9 bases align to TRBD2. CDR3 length: 14 amino acids. CDR1 is MDHEN, CDR2 SYDVKM, per germline. V dropped 6 bases and J dropped 1; count of bases not matched to a gene: 4. This CDR3 reads CASRLAGESYEQYF. DNA for the CDR3: TGTGCCAGCAGATTAGCGGGAGAGTCCTACGAGCAGTACTTC.

This chain joins TRBV7-8 and TRBJ2-3, with D tentatively TRBD2 (6 bases). CDR3 length equals 17 residues. Between the trimmed V and J ends, which lost 5 bases and 1 base, there was a span of 19 bases. The germline gives CDR1 SGHVS, CDR2 FQNEAQ. The CDR3 reads CASSERPGVGGTDTQYF. CDR3 bases: TGTGCCAGCAGCGAACGCCCGGGGGTTGGGGGCACAGATACGCAGTATTTT.

The V and J genes are TRBV5-1 and TRBJ2-7; 13 positions agree with TRBD2. Looked up from germline, CDR1 is SGHRS and CDR2 is YFSETQ. This CDR3 is 15 amino acids long. With V trimmed by 4 bases and J by 3 bases, 4 bases remained unmatched. CDR3 region: CASSAGLAGLYEQYF. The CDR3 coding sequence is TGCGCCAGCAGCGCGGGACTAGCGGGACTCTACGAGCAGTACTTC.

V usage is TRBV27 and J usage is TRBJ2-1, with D perhaps TRBD2 (6 bases). V was cut by 2 bases and J by 8 bases, with 16 bases left in between. The CDR3 covers 15 residues. Germline V CDR1 and CDR2: MNHEY, SMNVEV (reference sequence). Here the CDR3 DNA reads TGTGCCAGCAGTTTACGTCCGGGACTCAAGGATGAGCAGTTCTTC. It specifies CASSLRPGLKDEQFF.

The CDR3 spells CASSEVVGTVVGYTF. The CDR3, as DNA: TGTGCCAGCAGTGAAGTGGTGGGGACTGTGGTTGGCTACACCTTC. This chain connects TRBV6-1 to TRBJ1-2; perhaps TRBD1 as D (5 bases). Germline CDR1 is MNHNS and CDR2 is SASEGT. The CDR3 spans 15 residues. Trimming took off 1 base at V and 7 bases at J, with 16 bases between the two ends.

This clone showed up just once. The gene calls are TRBV27 and TRBJ1-1, with 7 bases matching TRBD1. This CDR3 is 11 amino acids long. CDR1 is MNHEY, CDR2 SMNVEV, per germline (reference sequence). Unmatched junction bases numbered 3, after V lost 10 bases and J lost 4 bases. Here the CDR3 DNA reads TGTGCCACCAGGGGGGGCACTGAAGCTTTCTTT. Protein product: CATRGGTEAFF.

The V gene is TRBV2, the J gene TRBJ2-3; 10 bases align to TRBD2. The CDR3 runs 15 residues. The germline CDR1 and CDR2 sequences are SNHLY and FYNNEI. V was pared by 8 bases and J by 4 bases, with 9 bases of the junction left unmatched. Here the CDR3 reads CASAGTSGDPDTQYF. In DNA form, the CDR3 reads TGTGCCAGCGCCGGAACTAGCGGGGACCCAGATACGCAGTATTTT.

This clone was recorded once. The junction shows a germline mismatch at one end, possibly a read error. The V and J genes are TRBV7-3 and TRBJ2-5; tentative D call: TRBD1 (5 bases). The CDR3 totals 17 residues. The germline V gene encodes CDR1 SGHTA and CDR2 FQGTGA. CDR3 DNA: TGTGCCAGCACCTTACTAATCCCAGGGCCCGAACAAGAGACCCAGTACTTC. Translating gives CASTLLIPGPEQETQYF.

The V gene is TRBV13, the J gene TRBJ2-1; TRBD2 aligns across 7 bases. Germline CDR1 PRHDT, CDR2 FYEKMQ (reference sequence). Trimming cost V 0 bases and J 1 base; bases outside gene matches: 9. The length of the CDR3 is 18 residues. The CDR3 sequence is CASSLGWSSGRSYNEQFF. The DNA of the CDR3 is TGTGCCAGCAGCTTAGGGTGGAGTAGCGGGCGATCCTACAATGAGCAGTTCTTC.

V usage is TRBV28 and J usage is TRBJ2-2; the D gene is possibly TRBD1 (6 bases). Trimming removed 5 bases from V and 6 bases from J, with 16 bases in between. This CDR3 has 15 amino acids. Germline values: CDR1 MDHEN, CDR2 SYDVKM. The CDR3 DNA reads as TGTGCCAGCAGTCCCATTGGGGGCACATCCGGGGAGCTGTTTTTT. Residues: CASSPIGGTSGELFF.

The table lists this clone with a count of one. The V gene is TRBV28, the J gene TRBJ1-2; D possibly corresponds to TRBD1 (5 bases). The germline CDR1 and CDR2 sequences are MDHEN and SYDVKM. The CDR3 consists of 14 residues. V lost 5 bases and J lost 7, with 17 bases in between. The CDR3 sequence: CASSLLGLTVGYTF. CDR3 DNA sequence: TGTGCCAGCAGTCTGTTGGGACTGACGGTTGGCTACACCTTC.

This clone was seen just once. The chain carries TRBV5-8 and TRBJ1-1; the match to TRBD1 covers 12 bases. Trimming at V came to 6 bases and at J to 11 bases, leaving 14 bases not matched to a gene. CDR1 and CDR2 (germline): SGHTS, YDEGEE. The CDR3 runs 15 residues. CDR3 sequence (DNA): TGTGCCAGCATGGTGGTGGGACAGGGGGCTGTGATGGCTTTCTTT. Its translation: CASMVVGQGAVMAFF.

The genes are TRBV6-5 and TRBJ2-3; unclear D gene. The CDR3 spans 15 residues. V was pared by 0 bases and J by 6 bases, with 13 bases between. Germline lookup yields CDR1 MNHEY and CDR2 SVGAGI. CDR3 loop: CASSYSGLIGDTQYF. The CDR3 DNA sequence: TGTGCCAGCAGTTACTCGGGCCTTATTGGGGATACGCAGTATTTT.

The chain recombines TRBV25-1 with TRBJ2-5, with D possibly TRBD2 on 5 matching bases. Germline V CDR1 and CDR2: MGHDK, SYGVNS. The germline V and J ends were trimmed by 0 bases and 5 bases, with 13 bases remaining between them. The length of the CDR3 is 15 residues. Here the CDR3 reads CASSEYRQTGETQYF. In nucleotides, the CDR3 is TGTGCCAGCAGTGAATATAGGCAAACGGGGGAGACCCAGTACTTC.

This clone was recorded once. This chain joins TRBV5-6 and TRBJ2-1; D unresolved. Trimming took off 1 base at V and 11 bases at J, with 10 bases between the two ends. Per the germline V gene, CDR1 is SGHDT and CDR2 is YYEEEE. The CDR3 runs 12 residues. The CDR3 region has the DNA TGTGCCAGCAGCTTGAGACGAGGCAAGCAGTTCTTC. Protein: CASSLRRGKQFF.

This clone has just one count. The V and J genes are TRBV5-6 and TRBJ1-1, with D maybe TRBD1 (6 bases). CDR1 and CDR2 from the germline V gene are SGHDT and YYEEEE. The V and J ends lost 4 bases and 0 bases respectively, with 16 bases between them. The CDR3 runs to 16 residues. The CDR3 DNA reads TGTGCCAGCAGCCCAACAGGGCAACCTATGAACACTGAAGCTTTCTTT. Translation gives CASSPTGQPMNTEAFF.

The rearrangement links TRBV19 to TRBJ2-2, with D perhaps TRBD1 (6 bases). This CDR3 is 15 amino acids long. Germline V lookup: CDR1 LNHDA, CDR2 SQIVND (reference sequence). Between the trimmed V and J ends, which lost 1 base and 6 bases, there was a span of 12 bases. CDR3 residues: CASSIALDRPGELFF. The DNA of the CDR3 is TGTGCCAGTAGTATAGCCCTAGACAGGCCCGGGGAGCTGTTTTTT. The whole variable domain, remainder taken from reference TRBV19 and TRBJ2-2, is DGGITQSPKYLFRKEGQNVTLSCEQNLNHDAMYWYRQDPGQGLRLIYYSQIVNDFQKGDIAEGYSVSREKKESFPLTVTSAQKNPTAFYLCASSIALDRPGELFFGEGSRLTVL.

The gene calls are TRBV19 and TRBJ2-1, with 12 bases identical to TRBD2. The CDR3 extends over 15 amino acids. Germline V gene lookup returns CDR1 LNHDA and CDR2 SQIVND (reference sequence). The trim removed 8 bases at V and 4 bases at J, leaving 6 bases unmatched. CDR3 bases: TGTGCCAGTGGACCTAGCGGGAGGGTATACAATGAGCAGTTCTTC. Residues: CASGPSGRVYNEQFF.